This T cell receptor beta chain was identified in a study of T and B cells in COVID-19 patients. BIOMED2 TRB-A/B primer pools were used in multiplex TRB PCR. TCRdb re-called the multiplex PCR reads with MiXCR, one entry per CDR3 protein. The sample carries more than 15,000 distinct CDR3 sequences, approximately 37% recorded once. This CDR3 contains 18 residues. Trimming took 6 bases from V and 4 from J, leaving 25 bases between them. Germline V gene data show CDR1 as MNHEY and CDR2 as SVGAGI. This clonotype occurred a few times. Its antigen remains unknown. The study's findings and limits: Patients with COVID-19 reportedly showed strongly skewed T cell receptor beta variable and joining gene usage. Clonality of TRB repertoires was high in active COVID-19; recovery brought above-healthy diversity and richness. Of about 2,300 TCR clusters found only in the recovered cohort, more than 30 had low generation probability.

From blood, about 240-550 ng of genomic DNA served as TRB template. The receptor's source is a human donor with active COVID-19. The chain carries TRBV6-5 and TRBJ2-1; perhaps TRBD1 as D (7 bases). Sequencing was done on a sample of blood. DNA for the CDR3: TGTGCCAGCAGCAAGGGGGCAGGGAGGAATAGGATGTACAATGAGCAGTTCTTC. It encodes CASSKGAGRNRMYNEQFF.